This passage covers 28 T cell receptor beta chains from one sample sequenced in a study of response to subunit inactivated influenza vaccine listed by TCRdb under 2018. Libraries were prepared through RT-PCR. TCRdb shows the sequencer as Illumina HiSeq 2500. TCRdb trimmed the raw reads at Q25, called clones with MiXCR and kept productive beta chains. One record per CDR3 amino acid sequence lists the most common genes and DNA. A total of 450,000 to 700,000 distinct CDR3 sequences appear in this sample, 12% to 15% of them only once. The top ten clonotypes cover approximately 12% of the sample. This specimen was PBMCs from blood, taken approximately 13 days after vaccination. The receptors were gathered from a man aged 50 or older who received an inactivated influenza vaccine. Donor details come from another sample of the same person, matched by shared clones.

This clonotype was observed a few times. The chain links TRBV12-3 or TRBV12-4 to TRBJ2-3; D gene unclear. The CDR3 is 12 residues long. Trimming shortened V by 8 bases and J by 4 bases, and 10 bases separated the two germline ends. CDR3 coding DNA: TGTGCCAGCTTGGGGATGGCAGATACGCAGTATTTT. Its protein product is CASLGMADTQYF.

This chain joins TRBV7-9 and TRBJ2-1; 13 bases line up with TRBD2. CDR3 size: 13 residues. Germline trimming cut 10 bases from V and 6 bases from J; bases unmatched to any gene: 3. From germline, CDR1 is SEHNR and CDR2 FQNEAQ (reference sequence). Here the CDR3 reads CATRTSGSNEQFF. DNA for the CDR3: TGTGCCACGCGGACTAGCGGGAGCAATGAGCAGTTCTTC.

This clonotype has a count of ten or more. This chain links TRBV5-6 with TRBJ2-7, with a tentative D call TRBD1 (5 bases). Trimming took off 4 bases at V and 1 base at J, with 9 bases between the two ends. From germline, CDR1 is SGHDT and CDR2 YYEEEE. This CDR3 has 13 residues. The CDR3 nucleotides are TGTGCCAGCAGCATGACAGAGTCCTACGAGCAGTACTTC. Residues: CASSMTESYEQYF. Variable domain in full (rest from reference TRBV5-6 and TRBJ2-7): DAGVTQSPTHLIKTRGQQVTLRCSPKSGHDTVSWYQQALGQGPQFIFQYYEEEERQRGNFPDRFSGHQFPNYSSELNVNALLLGDSALYLCASSMTESYEQYFGPGTRLTVT.

The rearrangement uses TRBV9 and TRBJ2-1; 7 nucleotides align to TRBD2. J gave up 6 bases and V 0 bases, and 0 bases lay outside the gene matches. CDR3 length equals 13 residues. Germline V CDR1 and CDR2: SGDLS, YYNGEE. The CDR3 nucleotides read TGTGCCAGCAGCGTAGGGGAGGGCAATGAGCAGTTCTTC. Translation gives CASSVGEGNEQFF.

This clonotype was observed a handful of times. The chain has TRBV20-1 and TRBJ2-7, with a tentative D call TRBD2 (7 bases). Germline CDR1 DFQATT, CDR2 SNEGSKA (reference sequence). V was clipped by 3 bases and J by 2 bases, with 11 bases between them. The CDR3 runs to 13 residues. The CDR3 DNA is TGCAGTGCTAGTAGGGGGAGGGCCTACGAGCAGTACTTC. Translating it yields CSASRGRAYEQYF.

This clonotype was detected only a few times. The chain recombines TRBV7-2 with TRBJ2-1; D possibly corresponds to TRBD2 (5 bases). This CDR3 contains 15 residues. V lost 5 bases and J lost 0, with 11 bases in between. Germline CDR1 reads SGHTA; CDR2 reads FQGNSA. The CDR3 region is CASSRTGNSYNEQFF. The CDR3 DNA is TGTGCCAGCAGCCGCACGGGGAACTCCTACAATGAGCAGTTCTTC.

In this sample, this clonotype turned up many times. This chain connects TRBV2 to TRBJ1-1; D uncertain. The CDR3 totals 10 residues. Trimming stripped 7 bases from V and 8 bases from J, with 8 bases between. Germline loops: CDR1 SNHLY, CDR2 FYNNEI. The CDR3, as DNA: TGTGCCAGCATGAGACTCGAAGCTTTCTTT. As protein: CASMRLEAFF.

There are a few counts of this clonotype. The rearrangement joins TRBV2 to TRBJ2-1; 9 bases agree with TRBD1. Trimming removed 4 bases from V and 7 bases from J; junction bases left unmatched: 8. From germline, CDR1 is SNHLY and CDR2 FYNNEI. This CDR3 has 15 amino acids. CDR3 in DNA: TGTGCCAGCAGTGCGGGACAGGGTTTGGGGAATGAGCAGTTCTTC. Protein sequence: CASSAGQGLGNEQFF.

V is TRBV20-1 and J is TRBJ2-7; the D gene could be TRBD1 or TRBD2 (5 bases each). The V gene lost 5 bases and the J gene lost 10 bases, with 18 bases spanning the gap. This CDR3 region has 12 residues. From germline, CDR1 is DFQATT and CDR2 SNEGSKA (reference sequence). The CDR3 spells CSAGTQFEPQYF. CDR3 in DNA: TGCAGTGCTGGGACCCAATTCGAGCCCCAGTACTTC.

The J gene is TRBJ1-1, the V gene TRBV4-2, with a tentative D call TRBD1 (6 bases). Trimming took 1 base from V and 1 from J, leaving 13 bases between them. The CDR3 is made up of 16 amino acids. Germline V gene lookup returns CDR1 LGHNA and CDR2 YNFKEQ. CDR3 in amino acids: CASSQVSRGPNTEAFF. CDR3 nucleotides: TGTGCCAGCAGCCAAGTGAGCAGGGGCCCGAACACTGAAGCTTTCTTT.

This clonotype was detected only a few times. CDR3 sequence: CSARAASGRQETQYF. The CDR3 bases are TGCAGTGCTAGAGCGGCTAGCGGACGCCAAGAGACCCAGTACTTC. The chain recombines TRBV20-1 with TRBJ2-5; TRBD2 matches 7 bases. The CDR3 has 15 residues. Germline V gives CDR1 DFQATT, CDR2 SNEGSKA (reference sequence). The trim removed 1 base at V and 1 base at J, leaving 6 bases unmatched.

The genes are TRBV28 and TRBJ2-1; 13 bases map to TRBD2. The CDR3 has 16 residues. Germline assignment: CDR1 MDHEN and CDR2 SYDVKM. The trim removed 5 bases at V and 8 bases at J, leaving 9 bases unmatched. CDR3 bases: TGTGCCAGCAGTCGGGGGGGGACTAGCGGGATTTATGAGCAGTTCTTC. This gives the protein CASSRGGTSGIYEQFF.

This clonotype showed up just a few times. CDR3 bases: TGTGCCACCAGCAGAGAAAGGACAGGAAAGTGGGAGACCCAGTACTTC. Protein sequence: CATSRERTGKWETQYF. The V gene is TRBV15, the J gene TRBJ2-5; 7 nucleotides align to TRBD1. The V segment lost 0 bases and the J segment 5 bases; nucleotides outside the gene matches: 9. This CDR3 is 16 amino acids long. Germline V gives CDR1 LNHNV, CDR2 YYDKDF (reference sequence).

The chain employs TRBV30 and TRBJ2-3; D not certain. Germline values: CDR1 GTSNPN, CDR2 SVGIG (reference sequence). This CDR3 is built from 12 residues. The V end lost 2 bases, the J end lost 5 bases, and 8 bases lay between the germline ends. CDR3 region: CAWSSGEDTQYF. The CDR3 nucleotides are TGTGCCTGGAGTTCTGGCGAAGATACGCAGTATTTT.

A few counts support this clonotype. This chain joins TRBV20-1 and TRBJ1-2; 9 nucleotides line up with TRBD1. The germline V gene encodes CDR1 DFQATT and CDR2 SNEGSKA (reference sequence). With 6 bases clipped from V and 5 bases from J, the junction kept 10 bases outside the gene matches. The CDR3 is 14 residues long. In DNA, the CDR3 is TGCAGTGCAAAGGGGCGGACAGGGGTATATGGCTACACCTTC. It is translated as CSAKGRTGVYGYTF.

The J gene is TRBJ2-1, the V gene TRBV24-1; perhaps TRBD2 as D (5 bases). The germline V and J ends were trimmed by 4 bases and 0 bases, with 12 bases remaining between them. Germline V gene lookup returns CDR1 KGHDR and CDR2 SFDVKD. The CDR3 runs to 16 residues. CDR3 DNA sequence: TGTGCCACCAGTGACGGCGGGCTGAACTCCTACAATGAGCAGTTCTTC. Its translation is CATSDGGLNSYNEQFF.

J is TRBJ2-7 and V is TRBV7-8, with a possible D match to TRBD1 (6 bases). Between the trimmed V and J ends, which lost 5 bases and 3 bases, there was a span of 11 bases. From germline, CDR1 is SGHVS and CDR2 FQNEAQ. The CDR3 covers 13 residues. This chain's CDR3 is CASSQGSIYEQYF. In DNA, the CDR3 is TGTGCCAGCAGCCAGGGGTCAATCTACGAGCAGTACTTC.

Only a few counts were recorded for this clonotype. In DNA form, the CDR3 reads TGCGCCAGCAGCCAAGCGGCTCGAGCTTACGCCTACAATGAGCAGTTCTTC. Translating it yields CASSQAARAYAYNEQFF. The V and J genes are TRBV4-3 and TRBJ2-1, with D uncertain. Per the germline V gene, CDR1 is LGHNA and CDR2 is YSLEER. Between the trimmed V and J ends, which lost 1 base and 2 bases, there was a span of 15 bases. CDR3 length equals 17 residues.

This clonotype was seen at least ten times. The rearrangement links TRBV5-1 to TRBJ2-5; D call uncertain. Looked up from germline, CDR1 is SGHRS and CDR2 is YFSETQ. V dropped 1 base and J dropped 1 base, with 5 bases sitting between them. The CDR3 has 13 residues. The DNA of the CDR3 is TGCGCCAGCAGCTTGCCAGGCCAAGAGACCCAGTACTTC. Translation: CASSLPGQETQYF. The variable domain in full, completed from reference TRBV5-1 and TRBJ2-5, reads KAGVTQTPRYLIKTRGQQVTLSCSPISGHRSVSWYQQTPGQGLQFLFEYFSETQRNKGNFPGRFSGRQFSNSRSEMNVSTLELGDSALYLCASSLPGQETQYFGPGTRLLVL.

The gene calls are TRBV12-3 or TRBV12-4 and TRBJ2-3, with D tentatively TRBD1 or TRBD2 (5 bases each). This CDR3 contains 16 residues. Trimming removed 5 bases at V and 0 bases at J, with 15 bases between. For the CDR3, the DNA is TGTGCCAGCAGTCCCCGGGGCCACATCAGCACAGATACGCAGTATTTT. This sequence encodes CASSPRGHISTDTQYF.

This clonotype came up a few times. The V and J genes are TRBV4-3 and TRBJ1-5; TRBD1 might be the D (5 bases). Trimming pared 0 bases from V and 4 bases from J, leaving 10 bases between. Germline CDR1 is LGHNA and CDR2 is YSLEER. CDR3 length: 15 residues. The CDR3 nucleotides are TGCGCCAGCAGCCAAGATGCCAGGGTAAATCAGCCCCAGCATTTT. Protein: CASSQDARVNQPQHF.

There are a few counts of this clonotype. V is TRBV11-2 and J is TRBJ2-5, with a tentative D call TRBD1 (6 bases). Germline V CDR1 and CDR2: SGHAT, FQNNGV. V lost 5 bases and J 6 bases, leaving 19 bases between the germline ends. The CDR3 runs to 15 residues. DNA of the CDR3: TGTGCCAGCAGCCAATACGGGGCAGGGGCGCAGACCCAGTACTTC. Translation: CASSQYGAGAQTQYF.

This clonotype was found a few times. V usage is TRBV20-1 and J usage is TRBJ2-1; tentatively, D is TRBD1 (6 bases). This CDR3 has 15 amino acids. In germline, CDR1 is DFQATT, CDR2 SNEGSKA (reference sequence). V was pared by 6 bases and J by 0 bases, with 15 bases between. CDR3 sequence: CSANDRKGSYNEQFF. CDR3 nucleotide sequence: TGCAGTGCGAACGACAGGAAAGGCTCCTACAATGAGCAGTTCTTC.

This clonotype was recorded at least ten times. The chain combines TRBV5-1 with TRBJ2-6; D unresolved. This CDR3 has 14 amino acids. The V end was cut by 5 bases, the J end by 2 bases, with 8 bases between. Germline V gives CDR1 SGHRS, CDR2 YFSETQ. CDR3 nucleotides: TGCGCCAGCAGTGAGGACCCTGGGGCCAACGTCCTGACTTTC. It translates to CASSEDPGANVLTF.

A few counts support this clonotype. The chain employs TRBV7-9 and TRBJ2-1; TRBD1 aligns across 7 bases. CDR1 is SEHNR, CDR2 FQNEAQ, per germline (reference sequence). This CDR3 is built from 13 residues. V shed 6 bases, J shed 9 bases, and the junction held 8 bases outside the gene matches. CDR3 DNA sequence: TGTGCCAGCAGATCAGGGGGTTGGGGTGAGCAGTTCTTC. It encodes CASRSGGWGEQFF.

This clonotype was observed at least ten times. The V and J genes are TRBV7-8 and TRBJ1-1; perhaps TRBD1 as D (6 bases). V lost 5 bases and J 4 bases, leaving 20 bases between the germline ends. Looked up from germline, CDR1 is SGHVS and CDR2 is FQNEAQ. CDR3 length equals 16 residues. The CDR3 nucleotides are TGTGCCAGCAGCCTGTCGTCGGGGGGCCAGGGCACTGAAGCTTTCTTT. It specifies CASSLSSGGQGTEAFF.

V usage is TRBV6-1 and J usage is TRBJ2-2; D is tentatively TRBD1 or TRBD2 (5 bases each). The CDR3 is 16 amino acids. Germline lookup yields CDR1 MNHNS and CDR2 SASEGT. V dropped 5 bases and J dropped 4 bases, with 17 bases sitting between them. The CDR3: CASSLDTGGRTGELFF. In DNA, the CDR3 is TGTGCCAGCAGTCTGGACACAGGAGGTCGCACCGGGGAGCTGTTTTTT.

This chain links TRBV6-2 or TRBV6-3 with TRBJ2-1; TRBD1 matches at 10 bases. CDR1 and CDR2 (germline): MNHEY, SVGEGT. The ends lost 5 bases at V and 1 base at J; junction bases unmatched: 5. CDR3 length: 16 amino acids. CDR3 DNA sequence: TGTGCCAGCAGTGGCCGGGACAGGGGATCCTACAATGAGCAGTTCTTC. Its protein product is CASSGRDRGSYNEQFF.